This is a list of T cell receptor beta chains from one sample in a study of cytomegalovirus exposure and HLA in healthy donors. The assay was immunoSEQ multiplex PCR, and TCRdb's table has in-frame clones only and misses some. The sample gives over 130,000 clones, around 75% of which show up once; 1.2% is in the top ten. The sequencing input was PBMCs. All receptors come from a female donor in good health and CMV-seronegative. Each CDR3 is given with its conserved first and last residue. Each record gives: V gene, D gene, J gene, clone size, CDR3 DNA, CDR3 protein. The D gene is left open where the match is weak. Only some rows state a clone size, as once, few, many or a class for expanded clones.

v_gene: TRBV10-2
d_gene: NA
j_gene: TRBJ2-3
abundance: once
CDR3nt: TGCGCCAGCATTTCGACGTTAGCTTTCACAGATACGCAGTATTTT
CDR3aa: CASISTLAFTDTQYF

v_gene: TRBV29-1
d_gene: TRBD1
j_gene: TRBJ2-5
abundance: NA
CDR3nt: TGCAGCGCTCGACAGGGCCAAGAGACCCAGTACTTC
CDR3aa: CSARQGQETQYF

v_gene: TRBV7-2
d_gene: TRBD2
j_gene: TRBJ2-7
abundance: NA
CDR3nt: TGTGCCAGCAGCTTGCCCACACGGGAGGTCGAATACGAGCAGTACTTC
CDR3aa: CASSLPTREVEYEQYF

v_gene: TRBV6-6
d_gene: TRBD2
j_gene: TRBJ2-3
abundance: NA
CDR3nt: TGTGCCAGCAGCGACGGACTAGCGGGGGTAACAGATACGCAGTATTTT
CDR3aa: CASSDGLAGVTDTQYF

v_gene: TRBV5-6
d_gene: NA
j_gene: TRBJ2-7
abundance: NA
CDR3nt: TGTGCCAGCAGCTTGGCAGACTCATACTTCTACGAGCAGTACTTC
CDR3aa: CASSLADSYFYEQYF

v_gene: TRBV30
d_gene: NA
j_gene: TRBJ2-5
abundance: once
CDR3nt: TGTGCCTGGAGTGTAGGAGGGGACGGAGAGACCCAGTACTTC
CDR3aa: CAWSVGGDGETQYF

v_gene: TRBV5-5
d_gene: NA
j_gene: TRBJ2-5
abundance: NA
CDR3nt: TGTGCCAGCAGCCTGGGCCAGGGCGGAGAGACCCAGTACTTC
CDR3aa: CASSLGQGGETQYF

v_gene: TRBV5-1
d_gene: TRBD1
j_gene: TRBJ2-1
abundance: NA
CDR3nt: TGCGCCAGCAGACGGGACAGTGACAATGAGCAGTTCTTC
CDR3aa: CASRRDSDNEQFF

v_gene: TRBV6-1
d_gene: NA
j_gene: TRBJ2-1
abundance: NA
CDR3nt: TGTGCCAGCAGTGACAGGGTTTGGGAGCAGTTCTTC
CDR3aa: CASSDRVWEQFF

v_gene: TRBV6-5
d_gene: TRBD1
j_gene: TRBJ1-5
abundance: NA
CDR3nt: TGTGCCAGCAAACGGACAGGGGGAAATCAGCCCCAGCATTTT
CDR3aa: CASKRTGGNQPQHF

v_gene: TRBV7-6
d_gene: TRBD1
j_gene: TRBJ2-7
abundance: few
CDR3nt: TGTGCCAGCAGCTTGGAAGGGACAGACTACGAGCAGTACTTC
CDR3aa: CASSLEGTDYEQYF

v_gene: TRBV5-1
d_gene: TRBD2
j_gene: TRBJ2-5
abundance: NA
CDR3nt: TGCGCCAGCAGCTATACTAGCGGGAGGGAGACCCAGTACTTC
CDR3aa: CASSYTSGRETQYF

v_gene: TRBV7-2
d_gene: TRBD1
j_gene: TRBJ2-7
abundance: NA
CDR3nt: TGTGCCAGCAGCTTAGTGGGACAGGGAAACGAGCAGTACTTC
CDR3aa: CASSLVGQGNEQYF

v_gene: TRBV28
d_gene: TRBD1
j_gene: TRBJ1-2
abundance: NA
CDR3nt: TGTGCCAGCAGTTTGGGACAGGGGGCGCGCGGCTACACCTTC
CDR3aa: CASSLGQGARGYTF

v_gene: TRBV7-3
d_gene: TRBD2
j_gene: TRBJ2-3
abundance: NA
CDR3nt: TGTGCCAGCAGCTTGGGTGCGGGAGGGCCTCGTGATACGCAGTATTTT
CDR3aa: CASSLGAGGPRDTQYF

v_gene: TRBV28
d_gene: NA
j_gene: TRBJ1-1
abundance: NA
CDR3nt: TGTGCCAGCAGTACTACCGACAGTCACACTGAAGCTTTCTTT
CDR3aa: CASSTTDSHTEAFF

v_gene: TRBV14
d_gene: NA
j_gene: TRBJ1-3
abundance: NA
CDR3nt: TGTGCCAGCAGCCTAGTAGAGGGAAACACCATATATTTT
CDR3aa: CASSLVEGNTIYF

v_gene: TRBV6-5
d_gene: NA
j_gene: TRBJ1-3
abundance: NA
CDR3nt: TGTGCCAGCAGTTCCCCTTCTGGAAACACCATATATTTT
CDR3aa: CASSSPSGNTIYF

v_gene: TRBV5-6
d_gene: NA
j_gene: TRBJ1-5
abundance: NA
CDR3nt: TGTGCCAGCAGCTTGGGGGGTGGCAGGGGAAAGGATCAGCCCCAGCATTTT
CDR3aa: CASSLGGGRGKDQPQHF

v_gene: TRBV6-4
d_gene: TRBD1
j_gene: TRBJ1-2
abundance: NA
CDR3nt: TGTGCCAGCAGTCCGGGACAGAACGGCGGCTACACCTTC
CDR3aa: CASSPGQNGGYTF

v_gene: TRBV19
d_gene: TRBD1
j_gene: TRBJ1-4
abundance: NA
CDR3nt: TGTGCCAGTAGGGACAGGGGAGGCGCTAATGAAAAACTGTTTTTT
CDR3aa: CASRDRGGANEKLFF

v_gene: TRBV6-1
d_gene: NA
j_gene: TRBJ2-1
abundance: NA
CDR3nt: TGTGCCAGCAGTGAAGCGAAAAGGGGGACGATCCCTTTTTATGAGCAGTTCTTC
CDR3aa: CASSEAKRGTIPFYEQFF

v_gene: TRBV19
d_gene: TRBD1
j_gene: TRBJ1-5
abundance: NA
CDR3nt: TGTGCCAGTAGGTCGACAGGGGCAAGCAATCAGCCCCAGCATTTT
CDR3aa: CASRSTGASNQPQHF